One sample yielded the 30 T cell receptor beta chains listed below, sequenced in a study of Graves' ophthalmopathy and Graves' hyperthyroidism. RNA served as the template for amplifying TCR beta CDR3 regions. The authors performed first-round RT-PCR with HTBI primers and then a second-round multiplex PCR. TCRdb reprocessed the multiplex PCR reads via MiXCR and lists one record per CDR3 protein. The repertoire holds just over 600,000 distinct CDR3 sequences, approximately 22% seen once, with around 7% in the top ten. Sample: peripheral blood. These receptors were collected from a woman under 30 with stable Graves' hyperthyroidism. Some clones in this sample may be carry-over from other donors' samples.

This clonotype has ten or more counts. The V call is TRBV6-2 or TRBV6-3, the J call TRBJ2-5, with 9 positions matching TRBD2. Looked up from germline, CDR1 is MNHEY and CDR2 is SVGEGT. V was pared by 2 bases and J by 5 bases, with 6 bases of the junction left unmatched. The length of the CDR3 is 15 residues. The CDR3 is CASSYLAGSKETQYF. Written as DNA, the CDR3 is TGTGCCAGCAGTTACCTAGCGGGGTCCAAGGAGACCCAGTACTTC.

The CDR3 DNA sequence: TGTGCCAGCAGTTTAGAGGGGGAATTGTACGAGCAGTACTTC. Translated: CASSLEGELYEQYF. V usage is TRBV27 and J usage is TRBJ2-7, with D possibly being TRBD1 (6 bases). This CDR3 is built from 14 residues. V lost 2 bases, J lost 4 bases, and 12 bases lay in between. Germline-derived CDR1 and CDR2 are MNHEY and SMNVEV (reference sequence).

This clonotype was seen repeatedly, ten times or more. The J gene is TRBJ1-1, the V gene TRBV29-1; 9 bases line up with TRBD1. The CDR3 runs to 12 residues. The J segment lost 3 bases and the V segment lost 7 bases, leaving 3 bases of the junction unmatched. CDR1 is SQVTM, CDR2 ANQGSEA, per germline. The CDR3 sequence is CSGTGVDTEAFF. As DNA, the CDR3 is TGCAGCGGGACAGGGGTAGACACTGAAGCTTTCTTT.

The chain has TRBV29-1 and TRBJ1-1; 9 positions agree with TRBD1. With V trimmed by 5 bases and J by 5 bases, 3 bases remained unmatched. CDR1 is SQVTM, CDR2 ANQGSEA, per germline. CDR3 size: 12 residues. CDR3 sequence: CSVSGTGTEAFF. CDR3 bases: TGCAGCGTTTCCGGGACAGGGACTGAAGCTTTCTTT.

This clonotype was counted at least ten times. CDR3 loop: CASSHNTEQYF. The CDR3 DNA reads TGTGCCAGCAGCCATAATACCGAGCAGTACTTC. The gene calls are TRBV3-1 and TRBJ2-7; no clear D. V shed 3 bases and J shed 6 bases, with 6 bases lying between them. CDR1 and CDR2 (germline): LGHDT, YNNKEL (reference sequence). The CDR3 sequence is 11 residues long.

The rearrangement links TRBV6-1 to TRBJ2-5, with 9 bases aligning to TRBD2. The CDR3 sequence is 15 residues long. Germline CDR1 and CDR2: MNHNS and SASEGT. V trimming: 5 bases; J trimming: 5 bases; junction bases outside the gene matches: 9. The CDR3: CASSTLSGGSETQYF. Written as DNA, the CDR3 is TGTGCCAGCAGTACCCTTAGCGGGGGTTCGGAGACCCAGTACTTC.

The chain links TRBV19 to TRBJ2-7; TRBD1 might be the D (6 bases). Trimming left V 5 bases short and J 6 bases short, with 14 bases between. CDR3 length: 13 amino acids. Germline CDR1 LNHDA, CDR2 SQIVND (reference sequence). This chain's CDR3 is CASSEHREGEQYF. CDR3 sequence (DNA): TGTGCCAGTAGTGAGCACAGGGAAGGCGAGCAGTACTTC.

The sample holds many counts of this clonotype. The chain employs TRBV12-3 or TRBV12-4 and TRBJ2-7; 11 positions match TRBD2. The ends lost 6 bases at V and 2 bases at J; junction bases unmatched: 12. The CDR3 has 17 amino acids. CDR3 sequence reads: CASSPPPGTSGPYEQYF. The CDR3 DNA is TGTGCCAGCAGCCCTCCGCCCGGGACTAGCGGCCCCTACGAGCAGTACTTC.

The gene calls are TRBV18 and TRBJ1-2; TRBD1 is a possible D gene (6 bases). Germline V gene data show CDR1 as KGHSH and CDR2 as LQKENI. CDR3 length: 17 amino acids. Deletions cut 1 base from V and 2 bases from J, with 17 bases between. The CDR3 DNA follows: TGTGCCAGCTCACCACTCAAAATAAGCGGGACAAACTATGGCTACACCTTC. It is translated as CASSPLKISGTNYGYTF. The whole variable domain, remainder taken from reference TRBV18 and TRBJ1-2, is NAGVMQNPRHLVRRRGQEARLRCSPMKGHSHVYWYRQLPEEGLKFMVYLQKENIIDESGMPKERFSAEFPKEGPSILRIQQVVRGDSAAYFCASSPLKISGTNYGYTFGSGTRLTVV.

This clonotype was detected many times. The chain employs TRBV6-2 or TRBV6-3 and TRBJ1-5; possibly TRBD1 for D (5 bases). The CDR3 length is 15 residues. Germline V gene sequence: CDR1 MNHEY, CDR2 SVGEGT. V lost 0 bases, J lost 4 bases, and 10 bases lay in between. In nucleotides, the CDR3 is TGTGCCAGCAGTTACTCCTTCGGGGGGAATCAGCCCCAGCATTTT. Protein: CASSYSFGGNQPQHF.

There are many counts of this clonotype. J is TRBJ1-1 and V is TRBV19; D is unclear. With 3 bases removed from V and 0 bases from J, the gap between germline ends came to 14 bases. The CDR3 has 16 amino acids. Germline V gives CDR1 LNHDA, CDR2 SQIVND (reference sequence). CDR3 coding DNA: TGTGCCAGTAGTATTAACCGTCGGTCGGTGAACACTGAAGCTTTCTTT. This encodes CASSINRRSVNTEAFF.

This clonotype was counted between two and nine times. V is TRBV18 and J is TRBJ2-2; D is undetermined. The CDR3 totals 14 residues. The germline CDR1 and CDR2 sequences are KGHSH and LQKENI. Deletions cut 6 bases from V and 2 bases from J, with 10 bases between. CDR3 residues: CASSLQKNTGELFF. The CDR3 DNA follows: TGTGCCAGCTCTCTTCAAAAAAACACCGGGGAGCTGTTTTTT.

In this sample, this clonotype turned up many times. The rearrangement links TRBV7-2 to TRBJ1-2, with D unclear. The V end was cut by 0 bases, the J end by 7 bases, with 6 bases between. CDR1 is SGHTA, CDR2 FQGNSA, per germline. CDR3 size: 12 residues. In DNA, the CDR3 is TGTGCCAGCAGCTTAGCGCGTTCTGGCTACACCTTC. This translates into CASSLARSGYTF.

The chain carries TRBV20-1 and TRBJ2-7, with 10 nucleotides matching TRBD1. CDR3 length: 17 residues. Trimming cost V 6 bases and J 0 bases; bases outside gene matches: 14. CDR1 is DFQATT and CDR2 is SNEGSKA in the germline V gene (reference sequence). In DNA form, the CDR3 reads TGCAGTGCCTACGGACAGGGGGGGACTGGCAGCTCCTACGAGCAGTACTTC. Its translation: CSAYGQGGTGSSYEQYF.

The CDR3 protein is CASRLEQGTGNTIYF. CDR3 bases: TGTGCCAGCAGACTTGAACAGGGAACTGGAAACACCATATATTTT. The chain has TRBV6-1 and TRBJ1-3, with D possibly being TRBD1 (6 bases). The CDR3 consists of 15 residues. V gave up 6 bases and J gave up 2 bases, with 14 bases separating them. Germline V gene sequence: CDR1 MNHNS, CDR2 SASEGT.

V gene TRBV20-1 combines with J gene TRBJ2-2; D could derive from TRBD1 or TRBD2 (6 bases each). Deletions cut 0 bases from V and 0 bases from J, with 11 bases between. The CDR3 has 16 amino acids. Germline-derived CDR1 and CDR2 are DFQATT and SNEGSKA (reference sequence). The CDR3 spells CSARDYGGANTGELFF. The CDR3 DNA reads as TGCAGTGCTAGAGATTACGGGGGCGCGAACACCGGGGAGCTGTTTTTT.

This clonotype was recorded many times. The chain carries TRBV13 and TRBJ2-7; D possibly corresponds to TRBD1 (5 bases). The CDR3 has 13 residues. CDR1 PRHDT and CDR2 FYEKMQ come from the germline V gene (reference sequence). V shed 5 bases and J shed 3 bases, with 11 bases lying between them. Here the CDR3 reads CASSSEGDYEQYF. CDR3 bases: TGTGCCAGCAGCAGCGAAGGGGACTACGAGCAGTACTTC.

This clonotype was seen a few times. J is TRBJ2-7 and V is TRBV11-2; D ambiguous. Germline loops: CDR1 SGHAT, CDR2 FQNNGV. The CDR3 consists of 19 residues. The V and J ends lost 1 base and 1 base respectively, with 23 bases between them. In nucleotides, the CDR3 is TGTGCCAGCAGCTTAGTAAGGGCCGGAAACTACCTGAAGTCCTACGAGCAGTACTTC. Amino acid sequence: CASSLVRAGNYLKSYEQYF.

This clonotype appeared many times. The chain recombines TRBV28 with TRBJ1-5, with D hard to call. The V end was cut by 2 bases, the J end by 6 bases, with 8 bases between. Per germline, CDR1 MDHEN and CDR2 SYDVKM. This CDR3 has 13 amino acids. The CDR3 DNA follows: TGTGCCAGCAGTTTACCTGTGCGTCAGCCCCAGCATTTT. This translates into CASSLPVRQPQHF.

A note on this clonotype: This sequence may be a read error, since a much larger clone differs from it by one base. J is TRBJ2-5 and V is TRBV12-3 or TRBV12-4; D is perhaps TRBD1 (6 bases). The CDR3 is 16 residues long. Trimming shortened V by 10 bases and J by 1 base, and 22 bases separated the two germline ends. This chain's CDR3 is CAISRTGTPLQETQYF. The CDR3, as DNA: TGTGCCATCTCACGAACCGGGACACCACTCCAAGAGACCCAGTACTTC.

As regards this clonotype: This may arise from a read error, as a much more abundant clone is one base away. The chain uses TRBV28 and TRBJ1-6; D gene ambiguous. CDR1 is MDHEN and CDR2 is SYDVKM in the germline V gene. This CDR3 comprises 14 residues. In nucleotides, the CDR3 is TGTGCCAGCAGGCGCCGGGAGCCTAATTCACACCTCCACTTT. It codes for CASRRREPNSHLHF.

The sample holds many counts of this clonotype. The chain uses TRBV15 and TRBJ1-6, with D unclear. V lost 1 base to trimming and J lost 11 bases, with 12 bases between them. There are 14 residues in the CDR3. CDR1 and CDR2 from the germline V gene are LNHNV and YYDKDF (reference sequence). The CDR3 nucleotides read TGTGCCACCAGCAGAGGTGTTTCATCCCCACCCCTCCACTTT. Translated, it gives CATSRGVSSPPLHF.

The chain combines TRBV9 with TRBJ1-2; 11 bases map to TRBD1. V lost 0 bases, J lost 8 bases, and 3 bases stayed unmatched. This CDR3 region has 14 residues. The germline gives CDR1 SGDLS, CDR2 YYNGEE. Written as DNA, the CDR3 is TGTGCCAGCAGCGTAGGGGGACAGGGGGACGGCTACACCTTC. This gives the protein CASSVGGQGDGYTF.

This clonotype has a handful of counts. The V gene is TRBV7-2, the J gene TRBJ2-5; 11 positions agree with TRBD2. After removal of 2 bases from V and 4 bases from J, the junction contained 6 bases not matched to a gene. This CDR3 is built from 16 residues. Germline assignment: CDR1 SGHTA and CDR2 FQGNSA. CDR3 sequence (DNA): TGTGCCAGCAGCTTATACGGGCTAGCGGGGGGAGAGACCCAGTACTTC. Translating gives CASSLYGLAGGETQYF.

There are a few counts of this clonotype. V usage is TRBV30 and J usage is TRBJ1-6, with D uncertain. Germline lookup yields CDR1 GTSNPN and CDR2 SVGIG (reference sequence). CDR3 size: 13 residues. V shed 1 base and J shed 5 bases, with 6 bases lying between them. The chain's CDR3 is CAWSEQDNSPLHF. CDR3 nucleotide sequence: TGTGCCTGGAGTGAACAAGATAATTCACCCCTCCACTTT.

This clonotype turned up a few times. The chain joins TRBV6-1 to TRBJ2-7; D gene ambiguous. The ends were cut back, 3 bases at V and 0 bases at J, with 15 bases in the middle. CDR1 is MNHNS and CDR2 is SASEGT in the germline V gene. The CDR3 length is 16 residues. The DNA of the CDR3 is TGTGCCAGCAGTGAGTTGATGGGATACAGCTCCTACGAGCAGTACTTC. Encoded protein: CASSELMGYSSYEQYF.

The J gene is TRBJ2-7, the V gene TRBV11-2, with D hard to call. Germline lookup yields CDR1 SGHAT and CDR2 FQNNGV. This CDR3 contains 10 residues. With 5 bases removed from V and 6 bases from J, the gap between germline ends came to 5 bases. As DNA, the CDR3 is TGTGCCAGCAGCAGGAGCGAGCAGTACTTC. Translating gives CASSRSEQYF.

This clonotype was seen at least ten times. The CDR3 DNA follows: TGCAGCGTTTCAGGCGGGGGGTGGGCCTATGGCTACACCTTC. The encoded protein is CSVSGGGWAYGYTF. V is TRBV29-1 and J is TRBJ1-2; perhaps TRBD1 as D (5 bases). V was pared by 5 bases and J by 4 bases, with 17 bases between. This CDR3 is 14 amino acids long. Germline V gene data show CDR1 as SQVTM and CDR2 as ANQGSEA.

J is TRBJ1-1 and V is TRBV2; D gene unclear. This CDR3 is built from 13 residues. CDR1 and CDR2 (germline): SNHLY, FYNNEI. V was shortened by 10 bases and J by 3 bases, with 15 bases between the two germline ends. The CDR3 DNA sequence: TGTGCCACCTGGACGCTTCCCGACACTGAAGCTTTCTTT. Translation gives CATWTLPDTEAFF.

V is TRBV19 and J is TRBJ2-2, with D unclear. Germline V lookup: CDR1 LNHDA, CDR2 SQIVND (reference sequence). V was shortened by 2 bases and J by 1 base, with 5 bases between the two germline ends. The CDR3 runs 14 residues. The CDR3 DNA reads TGTGCCAGTAGTATAAAGGAGAACACCGGGGAGCTGTTTTTT. Protein product: CASSIKENTGELFF.